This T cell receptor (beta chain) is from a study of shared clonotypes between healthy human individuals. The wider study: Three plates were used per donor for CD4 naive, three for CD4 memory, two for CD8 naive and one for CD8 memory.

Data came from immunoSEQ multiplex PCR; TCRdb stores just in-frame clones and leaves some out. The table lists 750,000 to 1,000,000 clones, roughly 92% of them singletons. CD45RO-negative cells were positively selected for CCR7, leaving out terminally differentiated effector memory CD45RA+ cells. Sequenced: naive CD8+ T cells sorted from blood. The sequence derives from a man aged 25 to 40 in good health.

The chain's CDR3 is CASSLRPLSSTDTQYF. The DNA of the CDR3 is TGTGCCAGCAGCTTACGGCCGCTTAGTAGCACAGATACGCAGTATTTT. The rearrangement links TRBV11-2 to TRBJ2-3; D ambiguous. CDR1 SGHAT and CDR2 FQNNGV come from the germline V gene. CDR3 length equals 16 residues. V lost 2 bases and J lost 0, with 12 bases in between.